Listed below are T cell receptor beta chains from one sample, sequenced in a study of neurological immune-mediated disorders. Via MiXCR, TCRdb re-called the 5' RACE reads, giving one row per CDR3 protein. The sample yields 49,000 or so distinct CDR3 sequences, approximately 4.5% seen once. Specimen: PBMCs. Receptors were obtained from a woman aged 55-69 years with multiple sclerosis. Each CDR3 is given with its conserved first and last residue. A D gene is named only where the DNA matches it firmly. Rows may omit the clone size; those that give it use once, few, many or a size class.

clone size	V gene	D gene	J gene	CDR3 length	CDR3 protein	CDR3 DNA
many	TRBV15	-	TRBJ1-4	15	CATSRDSLLGEKLFF	TGTGCCACCAGCAGAGACAGCTTATTAGGTGAAAAACTGTTTTTT
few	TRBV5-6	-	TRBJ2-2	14	CASSLARSTGELFF	TGTGCCAGCAGCTTGGCCAGAAGCACCGGGGAGCTGTTTTTT
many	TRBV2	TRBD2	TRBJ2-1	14	CASSELSGIREQFF	TGTGCCAGCAGTGAACTTAGCGGGATACGAGAGCAGTTCTTC
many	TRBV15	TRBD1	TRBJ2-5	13	CATSRGQEETQYF	TGTGCCACCAGCAGGGGACAGGAAGAGACCCAGTACTTC
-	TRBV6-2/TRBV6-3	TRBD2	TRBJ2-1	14	CASTLAGGPHEQFF	TGTGCCAGCACACTAGCGGGAGGGCCCCATGAGCAGTTCTTC
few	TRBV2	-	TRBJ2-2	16	CASSFQGGFSTGELFF	TGTGCCAGCAGTTTCCAGGGGGGTTTTAGCACCGGGGAGCTGTTTTTT
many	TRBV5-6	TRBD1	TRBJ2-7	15	CASSFRRTGTYEQYF	TGTGCCAGCAGCTTCCGCCGGACAGGGACCTACGAGCAGTACTTC
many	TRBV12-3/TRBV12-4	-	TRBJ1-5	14	CASSWDTAIQPQHF	TGTGCCAGCAGTTGGGACACGGCAATTCAGCCCCAGCATTTT
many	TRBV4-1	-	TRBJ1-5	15	CASSQDGNSNQPQHF	TGCGCCAGCAGCCAAGATGGGAATAGCAATCAGCCCCAGCATTTT
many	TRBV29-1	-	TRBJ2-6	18	CSVEDQGTPSSGANVLTF	TGCAGCGTTGAAGATCAAGGGACACCAAGCTCTGGGGCCAACGTCCTGACTTTC
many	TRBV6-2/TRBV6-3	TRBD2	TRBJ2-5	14	CASSYPGLAETQYF	TGTGCCAGCAGTTACCCCGGACTAGCAGAGACCCAGTACTTC
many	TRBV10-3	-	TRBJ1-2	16	CAISDGRGLLNYGYTF	TGTGCCATCAGTGATGGCAGGGGACTACTCAACTATGGCTACACCTTC
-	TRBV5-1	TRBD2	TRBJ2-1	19	CASSQAPGLAGATVNEQFF	TGCGCCAGCAGCCAAGCTCCGGGACTAGCGGGCGCTACTGTTAATGAGCAGTTCTTC
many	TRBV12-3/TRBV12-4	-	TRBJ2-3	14	CASSLEHPRDTQYF	TGTGCCAGCAGTTTAGAGCACCCGAGGGATACGCAGTATTTT
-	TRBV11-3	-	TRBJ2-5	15	CASSLTSGGGETQYF	TGTGCCAGCAGCTTAACCTCCGGAGGCGGAGAGACCCAGTACTTC
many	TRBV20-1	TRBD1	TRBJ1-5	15	CSARQAGTGGQPQHF	TGCAGTGCTAGACAGGCCGGGACAGGGGGTCAGCCCCAGCATTTT
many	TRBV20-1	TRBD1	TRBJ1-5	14	CSAILTGGGQPQHF	TGCAGTGCTATTCTGACAGGGGGCGGTCAGCCCCAGCATTTT
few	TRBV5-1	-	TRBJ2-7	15	CASSLAGSGSYEQYF	TGCGCCAGCAGCTTGGCCGGGTCAGGCTCCTACGAGCAGTACTTC
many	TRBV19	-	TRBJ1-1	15	CASSIGGRGGTEAFF	TGTGCCAGTAGTATTGGGGGCAGGGGAGGTACTGAAGCTTTCTTT
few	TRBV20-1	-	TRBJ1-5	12	CSATISDQPQHF	TGCAGTGCTACGATTAGTGATCAGCCCCAGCATTTT
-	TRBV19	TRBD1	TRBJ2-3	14	CASGQGLSTDTQYF	TGTGCCAGTGGACAGGGGCTTAGCACAGATACGCAGTATTTT
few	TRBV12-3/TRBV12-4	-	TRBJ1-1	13	CASSNTANTEAFF	TGTGCCAGCAGTAACACGGCGAACACTGAAGCTTTCTTT
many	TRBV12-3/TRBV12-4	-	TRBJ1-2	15	CASSLAPDSDYGYTF	TGTGCCAGCAGTTTAGCCCCGGACAGCGATTATGGCTACACCTTC
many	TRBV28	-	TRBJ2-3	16	CASISSTGAGPDTQYF	TGTGCCAGCATCTCCTCGACGGGGGCAGGTCCAGATACGCAGTATTTT
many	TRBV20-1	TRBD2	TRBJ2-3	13	CSARAGGTDTQYF	TGCAGTGCCCGGGCGGGGGGCACAGATACGCAGTATTTT
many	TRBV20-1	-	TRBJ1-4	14	CSAPGEGRNEKLFF	TGCAGTGCCCCTGGGGAAGGTCGAAATGAAAAACTGTTTTTT
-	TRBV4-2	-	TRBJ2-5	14	CASSQVGGGETQYF	TGTGCCAGCAGCCAAGTCGGAGGGGGAGAGACCCAGTACTTC
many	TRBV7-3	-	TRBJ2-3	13	CASSLRRGDTQYF	TGTGCCAGCAGCTTACGGAGGGGGGATACGCAGTATTTT
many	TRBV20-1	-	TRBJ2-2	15	CSAAGRRGGTGELFF	TGCAGTGCTGCCGGGAGAAGGGGGGGAACCGGGGAGCTGTTTTTT
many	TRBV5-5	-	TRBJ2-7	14	CASSQSTETYEQYF	TGTGCCAGCAGCCAATCGACAGAGACCTACGAGCAGTACTTC
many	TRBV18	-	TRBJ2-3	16	CASSPLGQRSTDTQYF	TGTGCCAGCTCACCACTAGGACAACGAAGCACAGATACGCAGTATTTT
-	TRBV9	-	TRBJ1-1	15	CASSAGPTGNTEAFF	TGTGCCAGCAGCGCAGGGCCGACAGGGAACACTGAAGCTTTCTTT